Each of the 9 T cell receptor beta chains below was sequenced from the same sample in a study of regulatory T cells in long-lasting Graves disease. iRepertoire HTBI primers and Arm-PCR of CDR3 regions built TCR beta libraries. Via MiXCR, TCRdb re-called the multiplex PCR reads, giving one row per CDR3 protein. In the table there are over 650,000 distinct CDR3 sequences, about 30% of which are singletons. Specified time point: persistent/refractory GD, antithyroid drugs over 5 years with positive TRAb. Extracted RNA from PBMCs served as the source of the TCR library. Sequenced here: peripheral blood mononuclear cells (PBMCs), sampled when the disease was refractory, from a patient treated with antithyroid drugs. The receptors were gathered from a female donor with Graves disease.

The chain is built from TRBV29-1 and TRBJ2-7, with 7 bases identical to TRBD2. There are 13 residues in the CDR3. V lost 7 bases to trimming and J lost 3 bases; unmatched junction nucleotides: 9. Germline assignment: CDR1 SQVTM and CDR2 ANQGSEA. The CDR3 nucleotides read TGCAGCGCCCGGGCTAGCGGCTTCTACGAGCAGTACTTC. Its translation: CSARASGFYEQYF.

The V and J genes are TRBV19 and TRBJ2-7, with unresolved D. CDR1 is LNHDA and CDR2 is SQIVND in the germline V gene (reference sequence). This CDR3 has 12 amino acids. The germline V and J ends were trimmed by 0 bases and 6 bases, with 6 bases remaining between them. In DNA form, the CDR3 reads TGTGCCAGTAGTATAGATGGTCTCGAGCAGTACTTC. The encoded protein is CASSIDGLEQYF.

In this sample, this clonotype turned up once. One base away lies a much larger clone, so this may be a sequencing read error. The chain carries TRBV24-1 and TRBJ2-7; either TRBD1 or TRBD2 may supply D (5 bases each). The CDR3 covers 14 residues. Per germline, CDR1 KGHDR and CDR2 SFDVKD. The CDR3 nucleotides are TGTGCCGTCCGACCGGGACCAAAATCCTACGAGCGGTACTTC. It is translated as CAVRPGPKSYERYF.

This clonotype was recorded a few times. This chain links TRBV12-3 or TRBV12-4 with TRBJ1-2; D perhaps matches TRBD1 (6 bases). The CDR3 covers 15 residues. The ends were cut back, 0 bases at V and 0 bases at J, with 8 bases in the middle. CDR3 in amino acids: CASSLAGTSNYGYTF. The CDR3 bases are TGTGCCAGCAGTTTAGCTGGGACATCTAACTATGGCTACACCTTC.

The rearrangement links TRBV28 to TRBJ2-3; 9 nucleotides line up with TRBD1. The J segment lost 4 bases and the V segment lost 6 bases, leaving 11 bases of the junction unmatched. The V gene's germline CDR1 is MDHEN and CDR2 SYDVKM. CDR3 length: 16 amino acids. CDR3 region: CASSALTGGMADTQYF. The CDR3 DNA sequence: TGTGCCAGCAGCGCCTTGACAGGGGGGATGGCAGATACGCAGTATTTT.

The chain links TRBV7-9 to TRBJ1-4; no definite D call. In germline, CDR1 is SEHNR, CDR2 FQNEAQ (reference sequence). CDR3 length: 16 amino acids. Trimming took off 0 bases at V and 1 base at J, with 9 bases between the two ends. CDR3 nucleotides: TGTGCCAGCAGCTTAGCTAGGAGCGGAACTAATGAAAAACTGTTTTTT. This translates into CASSLARSGTNEKLFF.

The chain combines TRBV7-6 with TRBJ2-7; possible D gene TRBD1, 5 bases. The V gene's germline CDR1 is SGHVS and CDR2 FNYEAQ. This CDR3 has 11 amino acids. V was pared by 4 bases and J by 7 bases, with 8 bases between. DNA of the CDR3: TGTGCCAGCAGCTCCCAGGGAGAGCAGTACTTC. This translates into CASSSQGEQYF.

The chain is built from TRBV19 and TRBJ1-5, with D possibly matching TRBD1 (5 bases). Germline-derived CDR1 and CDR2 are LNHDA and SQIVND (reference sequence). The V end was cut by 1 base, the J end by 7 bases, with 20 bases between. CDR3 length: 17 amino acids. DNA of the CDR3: TGTGCCAGTAGTATAGGCGACGGGGCGCAAGCGGAACAGCCCCAGCATTTT. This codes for CASSIGDGAQAEQPQHF.

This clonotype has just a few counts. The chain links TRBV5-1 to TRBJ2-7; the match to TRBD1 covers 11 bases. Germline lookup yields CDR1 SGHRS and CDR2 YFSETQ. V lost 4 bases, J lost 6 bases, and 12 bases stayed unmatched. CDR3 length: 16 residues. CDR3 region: CASSLGPDRGPVEQYF. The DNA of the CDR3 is TGCGCCAGCAGCCTTGGCCCGGACAGGGGGCCCGTCGAGCAGTACTTC.